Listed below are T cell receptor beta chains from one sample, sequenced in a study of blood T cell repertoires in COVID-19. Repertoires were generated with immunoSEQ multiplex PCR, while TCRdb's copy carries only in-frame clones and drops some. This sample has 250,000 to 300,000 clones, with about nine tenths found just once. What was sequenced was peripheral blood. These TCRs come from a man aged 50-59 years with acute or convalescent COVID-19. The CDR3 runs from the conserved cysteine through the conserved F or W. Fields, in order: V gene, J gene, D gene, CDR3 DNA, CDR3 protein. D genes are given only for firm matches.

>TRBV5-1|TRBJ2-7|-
TGCGCCAGCAGCTTGTCCGTCCCCTACGAGCAGTACTTC
CASSLSVPYEQYF
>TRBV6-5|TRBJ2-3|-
TGTGCCAGCAGTTACTCGTTCCGAGTGCCGCAGTATTTT
CASSYSFRVPQYF
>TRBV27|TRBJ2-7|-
TGTGCCACCCGGACATTCCCCAAGTACGAGCAGTACTTC
CATRTFPKYEQYF
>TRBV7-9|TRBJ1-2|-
TGTGCCAGCAGCTTCTCCGGGTTGGACTATGGCTACACCTTC
CASSFSGLDYGYTF
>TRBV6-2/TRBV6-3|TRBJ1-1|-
TGTGCCAGCAGTTACTTGGGGGGGACGAACACTGAAGCTTTCTTT
CASSYLGGTNTEAFF
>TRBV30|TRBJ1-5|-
TGTGCCTCCCAAGACAATTCCGGTCAGCCCCAGCATTTT
CASQDNSGQPQHF
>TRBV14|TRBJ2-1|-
TGTGCCAGCAGCCAAAATTTGGGGAGCTGGTACAATGAGCAGTTCTTC
CASSQNLGSWYNEQFF
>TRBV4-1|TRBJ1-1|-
TGCGCCAGCAGCCAAGGGGACTGGGGGAAAGCTTTCTTT
CASSQGDWGKAFF
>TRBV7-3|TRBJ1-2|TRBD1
TGTGCCAGCAGCCCCTCCCCGGGACAGACCGTTTATGGCTACACCTTC
CASSPSPGQTVYGYTF
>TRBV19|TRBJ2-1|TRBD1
TGTGCCTTAGGCCGGGACAGGGGGCTGGATGAGCAGTTCTTC
CALGRDRGLDEQFF